Here is one T cell receptor beta chain with its context. The antigen this receptor binds is unknown. Per-base quality was not reported, and no clone a single base away is much larger than it. The method was the immunoSEQ multiplex PCR assay. TCRdb's version of the immuneACCESS table is confined to in-frame rearrangements and falls short of the full clone set. An unresolved V gene accounts for under half of the shortfall where checked; the remainder is of unknown origin. The sample records tens of thousands of clones, 91% of which are singletons. Approximately 14% of the sample comes from the top ten. The record originates from a study of control samples from healthy donors and cancer patients (dated by TCRdb to the early 2020s). The TCR sequence derives from a young man in good health. Material: blood.

The bases are TGTGCCAGCAGCAATAGCGGGAGAGTGGGCACAGATACGCAGTATTTT. It translates to CASSNSGRVGTDTQYF. The rearranged segments are TRBV7-9 and TRBJ2-3, with 9 bases aligning to TRBD2. The germline V gene (reference sequence) provides CDR1 SEHNR and CDR2 FQNEAQ. Germline trimming: 5 bases from V, 1 base from J; junction bases outside gene matches: 7. The cysteine opens and the phenylalanine closes a CDR3 of 16 amino acids. The kept DNA is CDR3 alone, 48 bases in frame from the first base.